The 8 T cell receptor beta chains presented below share a single source sample, sequenced in a study of blood T cell repertoires in COVID-19. The method was immunoSEQ multiplex PCR; TCRdb's version includes in-frame clones alone and lacks a portion of them. The sample includes 95,000 to 110,000 clones, more than 80% of them seen just once. What was sequenced was peripheral blood. These receptors were obtained from a middle-aged man with active or convalescent COVID-19.

This sequence joins TRBV5-8 and TRBJ2-7, with 7 bases fitting TRBD1. CDR1 is SGHTS, CDR2 YDEGEE, per germline. With 4 bases clipped from V and 2 bases from J, the junction kept 3 bases outside the gene matches. The CDR3 extends over 13 amino acids. The CDR3 sequence is CASSADRAYEQYF. CDR3 sequence (DNA): TGTGCCAGCAGCGCCGACAGGGCCTACGAGCAGTACTTC. The variable domain in full, with the rest retrieved from reference TRBV5-8 and TRBJ2-7, is EAGVTQSPTHLIKTRGQQATLRCSPISGHTSVYWYQQALGLGLQFLLWYDEGEERNRGNFPPRFSGRQFPNYSSELNVNALELEDSALYLCASSADRAYEQYFGPGTRLTVT.

The rearrangement joins TRBV18 to TRBJ1-1; D remains ambiguous. V was cut by 1 base and J by 7 bases, with 19 bases left in between. Looked up from germline, CDR1 is KGHSH and CDR2 is LQKENI. The CDR3 totals 16 residues. The CDR3 nucleotides read TGTGCCAGCTCACCACGTTCGTCCAGGTCGGGGAATGAAGCTTTCTTT. Its protein product is CASSPRSSRSGNEAFF.

This chain links TRBV7-7 with TRBJ1-1, with D maybe TRBD1 (5 bases). This CDR3 spans 15 amino acids. Germline V gene lookup returns CDR1 SSHAT and CDR2 FNYEAQ (reference sequence). Trimming pared 5 bases from V and 1 base from J, leaving 14 bases between. The CDR3 loop is CASSPLTVPNTEAFF. The CDR3 DNA is TGTGCCAGCAGCCCTCTGACAGTACCGAACACTGAAGCTTTCTTT.

This rearrangement joins TRBV9 to TRBJ1-1, with TRBD1 identical over 7 bases. This CDR3 spans 14 amino acids. J lost 0 bases, V lost 2 bases, and 1 base had no gene match. Germline V CDR1 and CDR2: SGDLS, YYNGEE. In DNA form, the CDR3 reads TGTGCCAGCAGCGTGGGACAGCTGAACACTGAAGCTTTCTTT. The encoded protein is CASSVGQLNTEAFF.

The J gene is TRBJ1-4, the V gene TRBV5-1, with no clear D. Trimming took 4 bases from V and 8 from J, leaving 12 bases between them. CDR1 and CDR2 from the germline V gene are SGHRS and YFSETQ. This CDR3 spans 13 amino acids. CDR3 bases: TGCGCCAGCAGCAACCCGACGGGAGAAAAACTGTTTTTT. Its translation: CASSNPTGEKLFF.

This clone is a singleton in its sample. The rearrangement links TRBV28 to TRBJ1-4; D is unresolved. The CDR3 is 13 residues long. Germline V gene data show CDR1 as MDHEN and CDR2 as SYDVKM. The germline V and J ends were trimmed by 3 bases and 7 bases, with 9 bases remaining between them. This CDR3 reads CASSFTGGEKLFF. CDR3 DNA sequence: TGTGCCAGCAGTTTCACCGGTGGTGAAAAACTGTTTTTT.

The chain uses TRBV5-1 and TRBJ2-6; 7 nucleotides match TRBD1. The CDR3 is 19 residues long. Germline CDR1 is SGHRS and CDR2 is YFSETQ. J lost 0 bases, V lost 7 bases, and 16 bases had no gene match. CDR3 protein: CASATLTGFSLSGANVLTF. The CDR3 coding sequence is TGCGCCAGCGCGACACTGACAGGGTTCTCTCTCTCTGGGGCCAACGTCCTGACTTTC.

The chain uses TRBV28 and TRBJ1-1, with TRBD1 identical over 9 bases. Germline V gives CDR1 MDHEN, CDR2 SYDVKM. V was pared by 3 bases and J by 4 bases, with 6 bases of the junction left unmatched. The CDR3 extends over 15 amino acids. CDR3 nucleotide sequence: TGTGCCAGCAGTTTCCTACAGGGGGCAGGCACTGAAGCTTTCTTT. Encoded protein: CASSFLQGAGTEAFF.